The sequence of this TCR beta chain was determined in a study of T cells in Graves' hyperthyroidism and ophthalmopathy. RNA transcripts served as the template for amplifying TCR beta CDR3 regions. First-round RT-PCR with HTBI primers amplified the TCR CDR3 region. TCRdb ran MiXCR on the multiplex PCR reads and lists one entry per CDR3 protein. The sample lists around 570,000 distinct CDR3 sequences, approximately 20% occurring once. The germline gives CDR1 SQVTM, CDR2 ANQGSEA. V lost 4 bases, J lost 1 base, and 10 bases lay in between. The CDR3 is made up of 13 amino acids. The chain uses TRBV29-1 and TRBJ1-1, with D tentatively TRBD1 (5 bases). This receptor was taken from a man in his forties or fifties with Graves' ophthalmopathy. Sequencing used blood. The CDR3: CSVGGTKNTEAFF. The CDR3 coding sequence is TGCAGCGTTGGTGGGACGAAGAACACTGAAGCTTTCTTT.